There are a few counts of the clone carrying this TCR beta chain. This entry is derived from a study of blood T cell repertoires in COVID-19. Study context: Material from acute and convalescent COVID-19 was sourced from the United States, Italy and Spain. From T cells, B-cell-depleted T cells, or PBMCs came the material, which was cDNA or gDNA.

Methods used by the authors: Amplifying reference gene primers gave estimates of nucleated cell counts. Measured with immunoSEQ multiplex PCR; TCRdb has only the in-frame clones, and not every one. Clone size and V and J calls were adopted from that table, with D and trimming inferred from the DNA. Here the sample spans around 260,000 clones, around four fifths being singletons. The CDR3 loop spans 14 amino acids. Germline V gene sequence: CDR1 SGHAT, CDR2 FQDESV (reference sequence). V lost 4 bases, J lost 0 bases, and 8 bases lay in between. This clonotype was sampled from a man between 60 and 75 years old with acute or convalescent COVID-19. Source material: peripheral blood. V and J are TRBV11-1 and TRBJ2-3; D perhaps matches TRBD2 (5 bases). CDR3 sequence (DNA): TGTGCCAGCAGCTCGAGGACTAGCACAGATACGCAGTATTTT. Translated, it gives CASSSRTSTDTQYF.